The 8 T cell receptor beta chains below were found in one sample sequenced in a study of blood T cell repertoires in COVID-19. TCRdb's copy holds only in-frame clones and misses some; the assay was immunoSEQ multiplex PCR. The table lists approximately 240,000 clones, about 85% of them singletons. The sequenced material came from peripheral blood. These TCRs come from a woman aged 18-30 years who had recovered from COVID-19.

The chain has TRBV7-2 and TRBJ1-1; D not resolved. The germline gives CDR1 SGHTA, CDR2 FQGNSA. V lost 0 bases, J lost 1 base, and 9 bases lay in between. The CDR3 totals 15 residues. CDR3: CASSLAWAGNTEAFF. CDR3 DNA sequence: TGTGCCAGCAGCTTAGCTTGGGCAGGGAACACTGAAGCTTTCTTT.

The genes are TRBV9 and TRBJ2-4; D is possibly TRBD2 (5 bases). There are 16 residues in the CDR3. Germline V CDR1 and CDR2: SGDLS, YYNGEE. V was trimmed by 0 bases and J by 5 bases, leaving 15 bases between them. CDR3 sequence (DNA): TGTGCCAGCAGCGTAGCCCCGGGAACCAACGAAAACATTCAGTACTTC. Protein: CASSVAPGTNENIQYF.

This clone was picked up one time. This chain connects TRBV19 to TRBJ1-1; the D gene is possibly TRBD1 (5 bases). Germline assignment: CDR1 LNHDA and CDR2 SQIVND (reference sequence). Trimming removed 8 bases from V and 4 bases from J, with 14 bases in between. The CDR3 has 13 residues. DNA for the CDR3: TGTGCCAGTTCTGTGGGACTAGCCACTGAAGCTTTCTTT. Protein: CASSVGLATEAFF.

This chain joins TRBV21-1 and TRBJ2-7; TRBD1, as called in the table, went unchecked against the DNA. TRBV21-1 is a documented pseudogene. CDR3 length equals 14 residues. The CDR3 nucleotides read TGTGCCAGCACGGCCGGACAGTCCGACTACGAGCAGTACTTC. Translated: CASTAGQSDYEQYF.

The rearrangement uses TRBV11-2 and TRBJ1-6; maybe TRBD1 (5 bases). Germline lookup yields CDR1 SGHAT and CDR2 FQNNGV. The V end lost 6 bases, the J end lost 0 bases, and 15 bases lay between the germline ends. The CDR3 runs to 17 residues. In DNA, the CDR3 is TGTGCCAGCAGTAGATGGGGGGGGAGCTCCTATAATTCACCCCTCCACTTT. It yields the protein CASSRWGGSSYNSPLHF.

This clone was recorded only once. The chain is built from TRBV9 and TRBJ2-5; D call uncertain. Trimming left V 2 bases short and J 9 bases short, with 8 bases between. The CDR3 is 11 amino acids. Germline lookup yields CDR1 SGDLS and CDR2 YYNGEE. CDR3 in amino acids: CASSVPQAQYF. The CDR3 DNA reads as TGTGCCAGCAGCGTCCCTCAGGCCCAGTACTTC.

The genes are TRBV29-1 and TRBJ1-1, with 7 nucleotides matching TRBD1. V was clipped by 6 bases and J by 3 bases; unmatched bases: 16. Germline V lookup: CDR1 SQVTM, CDR2 ANQGSEA. This CDR3 has 16 residues. CDR3 amino acids: CSVEKRGGRRHTEAFF. CDR3 nucleotide sequence: TGCAGCGTCGAGAAACGAGGGGGCCGCCGCCACACTGAAGCTTTCTTT. The full variable domain, with the rest looked up from reference TRBV29-1 and TRBJ1-1, is SAVISQKPSRDICQRGTSLTIQCQVDSQVTMMFWYRQQPGQSLTLIATANQGSEATYESGFVIDKFPISRPNLTFSTLTVSNMSPEDSSIYLCSVEKRGGRRHTEAFFGQGTRLTVV.

The chain has TRBV7-2 and TRBJ2-5; 11 bases map to TRBD2. V shed 4 bases and J 5 bases; nucleotides not matched to a gene: 6. The CDR3 is 15 residues long. The germline V gene encodes CDR1 SGHTA and CDR2 FQGNSA. CDR3 sequence reads: CASSSGLAVGETQYF. The DNA of the CDR3 is TGTGCCAGCAGCTCGGGACTAGCGGTAGGGGAGACCCAGTACTTC.